The entry below describes one T cell receptor beta chain. Its matching antigen is unknown. TCRdb's copy holds only in-frame clones and misses some; the assay was immunoSEQ multiplex PCR. The table includes some 150,000 clones, about 91% detected once. This sample was taken from a study of T cell responses to AZD1222 COVID-19 vaccine. General study findings and limits: AZD1222 recipients seropositive at baseline numbered only five to seven. Donors skewed white British and female; clonal diversity was possibly underestimated. Repertoires were obtained solely post-peak T cell response. Unmutated regions of variants are reportedly targeted by nearly half of spike-specific TCRs.

The ends were cut back, 8 bases at V and 1 base at J, with 8 bases in the middle. This CDR3 is 11 amino acids long. Germline V gene sequence: CDR1 DFQATT, CDR2 SNEGSKA (reference sequence). The sequence came from an adult in good health. The chain couples TRBV20-1 to TRBJ1-1; no firm D call. Sequencing was performed on peripheral blood, taken on day 0 of MenACWY control vaccination. CDR3 region: CSRRENTEAFF. CDR3 nucleotides: TGCAGTCGACGGGAGAACACTGAAGCTTTCTTT.